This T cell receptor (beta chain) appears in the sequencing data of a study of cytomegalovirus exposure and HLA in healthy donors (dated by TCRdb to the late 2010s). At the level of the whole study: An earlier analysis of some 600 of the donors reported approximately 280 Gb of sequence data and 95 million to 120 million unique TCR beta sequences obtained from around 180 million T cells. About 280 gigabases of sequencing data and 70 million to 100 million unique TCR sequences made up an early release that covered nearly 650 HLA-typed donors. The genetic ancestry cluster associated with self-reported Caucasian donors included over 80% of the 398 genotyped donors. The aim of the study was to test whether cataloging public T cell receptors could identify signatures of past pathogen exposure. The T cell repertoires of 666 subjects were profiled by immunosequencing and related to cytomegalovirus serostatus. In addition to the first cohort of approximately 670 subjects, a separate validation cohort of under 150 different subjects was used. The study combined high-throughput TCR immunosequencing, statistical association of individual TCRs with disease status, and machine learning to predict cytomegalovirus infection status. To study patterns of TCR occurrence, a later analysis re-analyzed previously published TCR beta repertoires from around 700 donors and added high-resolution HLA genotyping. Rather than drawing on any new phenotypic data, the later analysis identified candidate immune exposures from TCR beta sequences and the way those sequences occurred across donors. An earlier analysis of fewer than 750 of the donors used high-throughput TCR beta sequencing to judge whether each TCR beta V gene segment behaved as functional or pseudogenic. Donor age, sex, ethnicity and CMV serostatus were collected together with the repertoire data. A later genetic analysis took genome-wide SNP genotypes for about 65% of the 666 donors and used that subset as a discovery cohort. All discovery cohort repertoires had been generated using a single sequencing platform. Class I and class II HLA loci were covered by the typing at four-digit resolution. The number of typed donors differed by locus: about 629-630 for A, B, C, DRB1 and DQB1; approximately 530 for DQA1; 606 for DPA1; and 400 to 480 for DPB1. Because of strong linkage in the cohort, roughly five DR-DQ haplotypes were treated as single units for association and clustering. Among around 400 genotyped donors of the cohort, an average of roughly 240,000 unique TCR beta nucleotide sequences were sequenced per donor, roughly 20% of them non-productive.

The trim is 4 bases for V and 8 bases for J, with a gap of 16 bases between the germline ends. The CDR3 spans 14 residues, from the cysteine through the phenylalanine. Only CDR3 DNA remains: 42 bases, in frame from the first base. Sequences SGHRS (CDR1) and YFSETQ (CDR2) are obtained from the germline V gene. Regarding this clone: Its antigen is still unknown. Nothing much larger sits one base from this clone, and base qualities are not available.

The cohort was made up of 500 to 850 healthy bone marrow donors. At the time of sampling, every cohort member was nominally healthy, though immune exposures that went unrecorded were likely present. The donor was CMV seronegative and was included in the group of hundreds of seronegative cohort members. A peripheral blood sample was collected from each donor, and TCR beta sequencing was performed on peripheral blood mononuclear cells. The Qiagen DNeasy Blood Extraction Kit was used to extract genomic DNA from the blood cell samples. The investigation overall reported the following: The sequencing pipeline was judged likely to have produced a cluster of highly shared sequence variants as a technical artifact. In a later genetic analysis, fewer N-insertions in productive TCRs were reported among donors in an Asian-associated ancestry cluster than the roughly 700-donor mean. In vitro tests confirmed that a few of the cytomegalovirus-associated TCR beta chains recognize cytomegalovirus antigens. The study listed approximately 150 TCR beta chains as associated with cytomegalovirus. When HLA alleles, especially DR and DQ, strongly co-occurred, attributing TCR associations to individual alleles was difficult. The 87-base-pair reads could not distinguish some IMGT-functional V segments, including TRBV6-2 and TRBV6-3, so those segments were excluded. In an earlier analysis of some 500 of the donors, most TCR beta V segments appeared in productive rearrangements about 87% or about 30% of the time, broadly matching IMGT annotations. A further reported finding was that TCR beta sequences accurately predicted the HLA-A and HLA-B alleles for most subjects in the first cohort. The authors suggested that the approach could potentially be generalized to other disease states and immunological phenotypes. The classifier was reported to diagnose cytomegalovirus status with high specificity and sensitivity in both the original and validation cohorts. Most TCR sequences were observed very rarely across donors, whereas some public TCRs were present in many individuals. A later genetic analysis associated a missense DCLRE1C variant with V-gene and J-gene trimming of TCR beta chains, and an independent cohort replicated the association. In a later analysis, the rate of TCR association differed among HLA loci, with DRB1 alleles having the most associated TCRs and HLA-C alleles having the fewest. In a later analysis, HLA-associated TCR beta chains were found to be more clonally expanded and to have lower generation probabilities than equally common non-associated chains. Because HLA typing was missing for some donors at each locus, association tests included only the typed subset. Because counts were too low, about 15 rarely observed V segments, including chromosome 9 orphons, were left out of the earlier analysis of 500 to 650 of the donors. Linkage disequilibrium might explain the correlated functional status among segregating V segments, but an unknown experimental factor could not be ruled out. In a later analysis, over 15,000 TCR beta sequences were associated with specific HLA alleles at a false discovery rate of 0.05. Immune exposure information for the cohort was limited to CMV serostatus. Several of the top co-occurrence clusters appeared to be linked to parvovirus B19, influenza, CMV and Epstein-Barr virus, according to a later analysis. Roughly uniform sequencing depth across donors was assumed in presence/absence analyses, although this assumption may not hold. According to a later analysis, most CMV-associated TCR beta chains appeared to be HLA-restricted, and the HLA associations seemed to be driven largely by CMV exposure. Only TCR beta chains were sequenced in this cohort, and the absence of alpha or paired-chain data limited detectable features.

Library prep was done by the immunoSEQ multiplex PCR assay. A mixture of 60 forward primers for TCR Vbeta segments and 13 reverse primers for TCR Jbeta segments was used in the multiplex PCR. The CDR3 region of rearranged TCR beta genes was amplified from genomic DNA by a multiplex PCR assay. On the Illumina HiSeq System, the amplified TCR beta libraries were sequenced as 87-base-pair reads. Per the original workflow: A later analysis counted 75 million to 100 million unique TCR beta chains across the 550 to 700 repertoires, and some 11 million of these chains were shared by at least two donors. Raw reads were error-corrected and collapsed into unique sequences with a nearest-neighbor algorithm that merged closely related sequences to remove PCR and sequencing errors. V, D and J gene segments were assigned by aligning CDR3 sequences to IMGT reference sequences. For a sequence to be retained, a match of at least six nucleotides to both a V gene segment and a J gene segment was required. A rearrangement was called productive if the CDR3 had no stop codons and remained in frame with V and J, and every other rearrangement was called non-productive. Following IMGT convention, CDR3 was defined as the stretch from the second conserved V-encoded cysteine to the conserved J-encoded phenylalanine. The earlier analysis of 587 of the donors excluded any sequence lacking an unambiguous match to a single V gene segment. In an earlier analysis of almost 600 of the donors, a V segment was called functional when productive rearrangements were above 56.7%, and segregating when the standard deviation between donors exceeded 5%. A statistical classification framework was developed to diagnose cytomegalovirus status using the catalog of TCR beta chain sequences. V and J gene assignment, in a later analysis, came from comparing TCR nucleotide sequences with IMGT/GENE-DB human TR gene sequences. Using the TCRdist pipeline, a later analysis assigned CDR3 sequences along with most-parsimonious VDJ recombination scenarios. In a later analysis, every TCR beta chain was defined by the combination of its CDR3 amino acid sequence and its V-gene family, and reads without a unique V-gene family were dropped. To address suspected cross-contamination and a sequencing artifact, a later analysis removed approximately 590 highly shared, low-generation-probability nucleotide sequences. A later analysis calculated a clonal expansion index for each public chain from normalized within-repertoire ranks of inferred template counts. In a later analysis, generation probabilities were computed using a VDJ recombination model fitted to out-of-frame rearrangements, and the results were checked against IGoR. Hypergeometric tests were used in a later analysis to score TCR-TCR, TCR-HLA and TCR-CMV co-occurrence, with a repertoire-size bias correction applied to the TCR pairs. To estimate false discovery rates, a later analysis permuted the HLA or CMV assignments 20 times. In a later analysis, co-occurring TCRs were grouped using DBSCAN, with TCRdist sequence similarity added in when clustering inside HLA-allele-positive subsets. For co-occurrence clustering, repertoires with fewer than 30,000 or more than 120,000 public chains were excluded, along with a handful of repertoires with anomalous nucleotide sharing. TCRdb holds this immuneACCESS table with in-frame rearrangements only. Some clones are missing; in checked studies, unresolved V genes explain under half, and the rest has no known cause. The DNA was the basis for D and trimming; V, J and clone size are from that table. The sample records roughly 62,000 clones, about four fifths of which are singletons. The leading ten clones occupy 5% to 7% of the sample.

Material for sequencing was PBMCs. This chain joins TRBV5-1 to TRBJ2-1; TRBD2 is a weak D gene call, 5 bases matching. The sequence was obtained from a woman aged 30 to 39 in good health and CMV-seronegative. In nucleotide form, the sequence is TGCGCCAGCAGCCTGAGTTATTCGCGGGATGAGCAGTTCTTC. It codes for CASSLSYSRDEQFF.